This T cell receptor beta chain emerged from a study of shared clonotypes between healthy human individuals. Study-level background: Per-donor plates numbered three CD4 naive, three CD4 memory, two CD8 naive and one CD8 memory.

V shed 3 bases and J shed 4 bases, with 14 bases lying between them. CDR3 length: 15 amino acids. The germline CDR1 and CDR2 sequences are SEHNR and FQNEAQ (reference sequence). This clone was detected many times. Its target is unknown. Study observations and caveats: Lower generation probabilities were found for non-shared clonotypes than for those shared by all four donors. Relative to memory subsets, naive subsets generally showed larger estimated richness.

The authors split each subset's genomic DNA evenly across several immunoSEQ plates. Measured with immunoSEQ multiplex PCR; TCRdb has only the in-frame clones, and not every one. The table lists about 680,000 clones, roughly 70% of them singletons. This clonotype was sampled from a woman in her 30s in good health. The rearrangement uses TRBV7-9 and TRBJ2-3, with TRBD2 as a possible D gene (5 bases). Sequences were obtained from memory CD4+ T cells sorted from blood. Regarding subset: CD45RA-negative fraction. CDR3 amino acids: CASSLGPGKADTQYF. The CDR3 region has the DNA TGTGCCAGCAGCTTGGGTCCCGGGAAAGCAGATACGCAGTATTTT.